This TCR beta chain derives from a study of T cell responses to AZD1222 COVID-19 vaccine listed by TCRdb under 2021. General notes on the study: TCR sequencing was performed for roughly 250 trial participants, of whom about 210 were given two doses of AZD1222 and around 26 were given two doses of MenACWY control vaccine. Enrollment into the trials was organized by age into subgroups of 18-55, 56-69 and 70-plus years, and those subgroups contained roughly 140, 27 and 60 TCR-sequenced participants, respectively.

Sample time point, as interpreted from the label and publication: about 28 days (+/-7) after the second vaccine dose. AZD1222 recipients with second doses at about 4 weeks or about 12 weeks were pooled, because spike-specific TCR depth and breadth did not differ between schedules. Vaccinee samples were obtained from the UK trials COV001 and COV002, which included a single-blind randomized controlled phase 2/3 trial of AZD1222 (ChAdOx1 nCoV-19) in healthy adults. Trial participant PBMC samples were collected at day 0 and day 28 after the second dose for TCRbeta chain sequencing. The paper's findings and limits, for the study overall: Vaccine-associated CD4 TCRs spanned the whole spike protein, with dominant responses in regions 160-218 and 743-854. Because no samples from the day 14 peak response were available, repertoires could be characterized only after the peak T cell response. Conclusions about previously exposed vaccinees are limited because only a handful of AZD1222 recipients were SARS-CoV-2 seropositive at baseline. Most participants were white British and females outnumbered males, and the authors suggested that clonal diversity may have been underestimated. Reportedly, almost half of the unique spike-specific TCRs recognized epitopes lying outside the regions that are mutated in the B.1.351 and B.1.1.7 variants. Spike-specific TCR breadth and depth rose significantly after two AZD1222 doses compared with day 0 and with MenACWY recipients. The 56-69-year group was small, and its depth increase did not reach significance, likely because of low power.

The CDR3 regions of human TCRbeta chains were analyzed by immunosequencing. Processing in the source paper ran as follows. TCRs in the repertoires were matched against a reference library of SARS-CoV-2-specific TCRs that had been generated with the MIRA antigen-specificity platform. Breadth was defined as the fraction of unique TCRs that were SARS-CoV-2-associated. Depth was defined as the fraction of total T cells that were SARS-CoV-2-associated. Each spike-specific TCR was assigned to its reactive spike region and to a CD4 or CD8 class using the MIRA data. Log10-transformed breadth and depth values were compared by one-way ANOVA with Sidak's multiple comparisons tests. The clones in this table, taken by TCRdb from immuneACCESS, are in-frame only. Not every clone is retained; where verified, under half of the shortfall comes from an unresolved V gene, and the cause of the rest is unknown. The V and J calls and clone size come from that table; D and trimming were worked out from the DNA. For this sample there are under 170,000 clones; roughly nine tenths appear just once. The top ten constitute about 3.3% of the sample.

Comment on this clone: Its antigen specificity is not known. Base qualities are missing; no much larger clone stands one base away.

The sequence came from an adult who received the AZD1222 COVID-19 vaccine. The specimen comprised peripheral blood, sampled 28 days after the second AZD1222 dose.

Read as DNA, the sequence is TGTGCCAGCAGTCGCTGGCGGGGGGAAGAGACCCAGTACTTC. The encoded protein is CASSRWRGEETQYF. The chain couples TRBV28 to TRBJ2-5; TRBD2 agrees with 8 junctional bases. Inclusive of the bounding cysteine and phenylalanine, the CDR3 is 14 residues long. Only CDR3 DNA is held: 42 bases, read in frame from base 1. The germline V end is reduced by 5 bases and the J end by 3 bases; junction bases left unmatched: 5. CDR1 and CDR2 (MDHEN, SYDVKM) derive from the germline V gene. Here the CDR3 is joined to the reference TRBV28 and TRBJ2-5 genes, and the full variable domain is: DVKVTQSSRYLVKRTGEKVFLECVQDMDHENMFWYRQDPGLGLRLIYFSYDVKMKEKGDIPEGYSVSREKKERFSLILESASTNQTSMYLCASSRWRGEETQYFGPGTRLLVL.